The source of this TCR beta chain is a study of cytomegalovirus exposure and HLA in healthy donors (dated by TCRdb to 2015 to 2018). About the investigation overall: According to an earlier analysis of a few hundred of the donors, about 170 million T cells yielded 120 million or so unique TCR beta sequences and approximately 280 Gb of sequence data. To decide whether each TCR beta V gene segment behaved as functional or pseudogenic, an earlier analysis of some 600 of the donors relied on high-throughput TCR beta sequencing. The study profiled the T cell repertoires of 500 to 800 subjects by immunosequencing and related them to cytomegalovirus serostatus. All discovery cohort repertoires had been generated on a single sequencing platform. Donor age, sex, ethnicity and CMV serostatus were compiled alongside the repertoire data. Rather than using new phenotypic data, the later analysis identified candidate immune exposures from TCR beta sequences and from how often those sequences occurred across donors. The study aimed to test whether signatures of past pathogen exposure could be identified by cataloging public T cell receptors. Besides the first cohort of approximately 670 subjects, a separate validation cohort made up of 120 different subjects was used. On average, roughly 240,000 unique TCR beta nucleotide sequences were sequenced per donor among some 430 genotyped donors of the cohort, with roughly 18% of those sequences being non-productive. Genome-wide SNP genotypes for about 55% of the 666 donors were used in a later genetic analysis, which treated that subset as a discovery cohort. Both class I and class II loci were covered by HLA typing, at four-digit resolution. Several DR-DQ haplotypes were handled as single units for association and clustering because linkage in the cohort was strong. The number of donors typed differed by locus, with about 629-630 for A, B, C, DRB1 and DQB1, roughly 520 for DQA1, some 570 for DPA1, and 472 for DPB1. Of the 398 genotyped donors, about 80% fell in the genetic ancestry cluster associated with self-reported Caucasian donors. Roughly 300 gigabases of sequencing data and tens of millions of unique TCR sequences were included in an early release covering 550 to 800 HLA-typed donors. A later analysis re-analyzed previously published TCR beta repertoires from 666 donors and added high-resolution HLA genotyping to study TCR occurrence patterns. To predict cytomegalovirus infection status, the study brought together high-throughput TCR immunosequencing, statistical association of individual TCRs with disease status, and machine learning.

Comment on this clone: Which antigen it targets is not known. No base-level quality is on record; no much larger clone is a single base apart.

Libraries were made using the immunoSEQ multiplex PCR assay. The multiplex PCR relied on a mix of 60 forward primers for TCR Vbeta segments and 13 reverse primers for TCR Jbeta segments. The CDR3 region of rearranged TCR beta genes was amplified from genomic DNA by a multiplex PCR assay. The amplified TCR beta libraries were sequenced on the Illumina HiSeq System as 87-base-pair reads. Per the original workflow: A later analysis tallied around 87 million unique TCR beta chains across the 600 to 700 repertoires, and about 10 million of those chains were shared by two or more donors. Raw reads were error-corrected and collapsed into unique sequences by a nearest-neighbor algorithm in which closely related sequences were merged to remove PCR and sequencing errors. CDR3 sequences were aligned to IMGT reference sequences to assign V, D and J gene segments. For a sequence to be retained, a match of at least six nucleotides to both a V gene segment and a J gene segment was required. A rearrangement counted as productive if the CDR3 had no stop codons and remained in frame with V and J, and every other rearrangement counted as non-productive. Following IMGT convention, CDR3 was defined as the stretch from the second conserved V-encoded cysteine up to the conserved J-encoded phenylalanine. Sequences without an unambiguous match to a single V gene segment were excluded from the earlier analysis of 500 to 700 of the donors. In an earlier analysis of 450 to 700 of the donors, V segments were called functional above 56.7% productive rearrangements and were called segregating when the between-donor standard deviation exceeded 5%. A statistical classification framework was built for diagnosing cytomegalovirus status from the catalog of TCR beta chain sequences. V and J gene assignment, in a later analysis, came from comparing TCR nucleotide sequences with IMGT/GENE-DB human TR gene sequences. Using the TCRdist pipeline, a later analysis assigned CDR3 sequences along with most-parsimonious VDJ recombination scenarios. In a later analysis, each TCR beta chain was defined by its CDR3 amino acid sequence together with its V-gene family, and reads lacking a unique V-gene family were excluded. As a way to deal with suspected cross-contamination and a sequencing artifact, a later analysis dropped 450 to 600 nucleotide sequences that were highly shared and had low generation probability. A later analysis calculated a clonal expansion index for each public chain from normalized within-repertoire ranks of inferred template counts. Generation probabilities in a later analysis came from a VDJ recombination model fitted to out-of-frame rearrangements, and those results were checked against IGoR. In a later analysis, TCR-TCR, TCR-HLA and TCR-CMV co-occurrence was scored with hypergeometric tests, and a repertoire-size bias correction was applied to TCR pairs. In a later analysis, false discovery rates were estimated by permuting HLA or CMV assignments 20 times. A later analysis grouped co-occurring TCRs with DBSCAN, adding TCRdist sequence similarity when clustering within HLA-allele-positive subsets. For co-occurrence clustering, repertoires with fewer than 30,000 or more than 120,000 public chains were excluded, along with five repertoires with anomalous nucleotide sharing. TCRdb limited this immuneACCESS table to in-frame rearrangements with V and J called. A share of clones is missing; checked studies link under half to unresolved V genes, and the rest is unexplained. Clone size and the V and J calls come from that table; the DNA yielded D and trimming. In this sample the table shows 150,000 to 200,000 clones, roughly 80% of which occur a single time. The ten largest account for about 1.7% of the sample.

General findings and caveats noted by the study authors: A later analysis found that most CMV-associated TCR beta chains appeared HLA-restricted, with HLA associations seemingly driven largely by CMV exposure. The presence/absence analyses assumed that sequencing depth was roughly uniform across donors, and that assumption may not be true. According to a later analysis, parvovirus B19, influenza, CMV and Epstein-Barr virus appeared linked to several top co-occurrence clusters. In a later analysis, HLA-associated TCR beta chains showed more clonal expansion and lower generation probabilities than non-associated chains that were equally common. Cytomegalovirus status was reported to be diagnosed by the classifier with high specificity and sensitivity in both the original and validation cohorts. A further reported finding was that TCR beta sequences accurately predicted the HLA-A and HLA-B alleles for most subjects in the first cohort. This cohort had only TCR beta chains sequenced, and the lack of alpha or paired-chain data limited which features could be detected. A group of highly shared sequence variants was considered likely to be a technical artifact of the sequencing pipeline. The study gave a list of around 170 TCR beta chains associated with cytomegalovirus. Linkage disequilibrium might explain the correlated functional status among segregating V segments, but an unknown experimental factor could not be excluded. When HLA alleles, especially DR and DQ, strongly co-occurred, TCR associations were difficult to assign to individual alleles. According to the authors, the approach could potentially be generalized to other disease states and immunological phenotypes. At a false discovery rate of 0.05, a later analysis linked under 20,000 TCR beta sequences to specific HLA alleles. In vitro tests confirmed that a few of the cytomegalovirus-associated TCR beta chains recognize cytomegalovirus antigens. In a later analysis, TCR association rates were found to vary across HLA loci, with the most associated TCRs seen for DRB1 alleles and the fewest for HLA-C alleles. An association between a missense DCLRE1C variant and V-gene and J-gene trimming of TCR beta chains was found in a later genetic analysis and replicated in an independent cohort. HLA typing was unavailable for some donors at each locus, so association tests used only the typed subset. Across donors, most TCR sequences were observed very rarely, whereas some public TCRs were present in many individuals. The only immune exposure information available for the cohort was CMV serostatus. Because counts were too low, some 16 rarely observed V segments, including chromosome 9 orphons, were excluded from the earlier analysis of 587 of the donors. Compared with the 666-donor mean, donors in an Asian-associated ancestry cluster had fewer N-insertions in productive TCRs, according to a later genetic analysis. An earlier analysis of approximately 500 of the donors showed that most TCR beta V segments appeared in productive rearrangements either about 90% or about 30% of the time, which broadly matched IMGT annotations.

The cohort comprised under 700 healthy bone marrow donors. At the time of sampling, every cohort member was nominally healthy, though immune exposures that went unrecorded were likely present. The donor was CMV seronegative and was included in the group of around 320 seronegative cohort members. A peripheral blood sample was collected from each donor, and TCR beta sequencing was performed on peripheral blood mononuclear cells. Genomic DNA was extracted from the blood cell samples with the Qiagen DNeasy Blood Extraction Kit. This TCR was sampled from a woman aged 18-29 years in good health and CMV-seronegative. Sequenced material: PBMCs.

The DNA reads TGTGCCAGCAGGAGGGAGGCCCACTATTCCTACGAGCAGTACTTC. It specifies CASRREAHYSYEQYF. The chain is assembled from TRBV6-5 and TRBJ2-5; 6 matching bases give a weak D call of TRBD2. The closer fit of TRBJ2-7 to the DNA end suggests the J call may be wrong. Including the terminal cysteine and phenylalanine, the CDR3 comprises 15 residues. Just the 45-base CDR3 DNA is kept, in frame starting at base 1. The germline V gene sets CDR1 to MNHEY and CDR2 to SVGAGI.